Below are 24 T cell receptor beta chains sequenced from a single sample in a study of cytomegalovirus exposure and HLA in healthy donors. A multiplex PCR was run with 60 Vbeta primers and 13 Jbeta primers. This table comes from immunoSEQ multiplex PCR, and its TCRdb copy is limited to in-frame clones, with some not included. The repertoire includes more than 100,000 clones, around 9% of them detected once, and around 7% sits in the top ten. The sample taken for sequencing was PBMCs. Receptors originate from a woman aged 40 to 50 in good health and CMV-seropositive.

The chain has TRBV5-1 and TRBJ1-2; 7 bases are a match to TRBD1. V lost 7 bases and J lost 0; bases outside the gene matches: 3. This CDR3 is built from 13 residues. Germline V gene lookup returns CDR1 SGHRS and CDR2 YFSETQ. The DNA of the CDR3 is TGCGCCAGCGGACAGGATACTAACTATGGCTACACCTTC. Encoded protein: CASGQDTNYGYTF. The full variable domain, its missing parts supplied by reference TRBV5-1 and TRBJ1-2, is KAGVTQTPRYLIKTRGQQVTLSCSPISGHRSVSWYQQTPGQGLQFLFEYFSETQRNKGNFPGRFSGRQFSNSRSEMNVSTLELGDSALYLCASGQDTNYGYTFGSGTRLTVV.

This clone was observed a few times. The CDR3 loop reads CASRKGQSGLDGYTF. CDR3 DNA: TGTGCCAGCAGAAAAGGACAGTCCGGGCTGGATGGCTACACCTTC. This chain joins TRBV11-2 and TRBJ1-2; maybe TRBD1 (6 bases). Germline V gene lookup returns CDR1 SGHAT and CDR2 FQNNGV. V shed 6 bases and J shed 6 bases, with 20 bases lying between them. The CDR3 sequence is 15 residues long. The full variable domain, its missing parts supplied by reference TRBV11-2 and TRBJ1-2, is EAGVAQSPRYKIIEKRQSVAFWCNPISGHATLYWYQQILGQGPKLLIQFQNNGVVDDSQLPKDRFSAERLKGVDSTLKIQPAKLEDSAVYLCASRKGQSGLDGYTFGSGTRLTVV.

Only a few counts were recorded for this clone. The chain combines TRBV7-9 with TRBJ1-6; maybe TRBD1 (5 bases). CDR3 length: 15 amino acids. The germline V gene encodes CDR1 SEHNR and CDR2 FQNEAQ (reference sequence). The V gene lost 4 bases and the J gene lost 5 bases, with 12 bases spanning the gap. DNA of the CDR3: TGTGCCAGCAGCTGGACAAGCCCGCATAATTCACCCCTCCACTTT. It encodes CASSWTSPHNSPLHF.

In this sample, this clone turned up a few times. The CDR3 reads CASRSRDRGEANEQFF. The DNA for the CDR3 is TGTGCCAGCAGGTCCCGCGACAGGGGGGAAGCCAATGAGCAGTTCTTC. This sequence joins TRBV5-4 and TRBJ2-1; 9 positions match TRBD1. Germline V lookup: CDR1 SGHNT, CDR2 YYREEE (reference sequence). Unmatched junction bases numbered 12, after V lost 5 bases and J lost 6 bases. This CDR3 region has 16 residues.

The chain combines TRBV9 with TRBJ1-3; D is uncertain. The CDR3 is 15 amino acids. Germline V gene data show CDR1 as SGDLS and CDR2 as YYNGEE. V lost 0 bases and J 7 bases, leaving 14 bases between the germline ends. The DNA for the CDR3 is TGTGCCAGCAGCGTAGGTGCGGCTTCGGTCAACACCATATATTTT. Encoded protein: CASSVGAASVNTIYF.

The V gene is TRBV19, the J gene TRBJ1-2, with TRBD1 matching over 7 bases. Germline-derived CDR1 and CDR2 are LNHDA and SQIVND (reference sequence). With 6 bases clipped from V and 5 bases from J, the junction kept 3 bases outside the gene matches. The length of the CDR3 is 12 residues. CDR3 sequence: CASSRTGYGYTF. The CDR3 DNA reads TGTGCCAGTAGCCGGACAGGTTATGGCTACACCTTC.

This clone was found a few times. This chain links TRBV6-5 with TRBJ1-1; tentative D call: TRBD1 (6 bases). Germline V CDR1 and CDR2: MNHEY, SVGAGI. Trimming removed 7 bases from V and 2 bases from J, with 11 bases in between. The CDR3 loop spans 13 amino acids. The CDR3 DNA reads as TGTGCCAGCAACCTAGGGGGTAACACTGAAGCTTTCTTT. Protein product: CASNLGGNTEAFF.

This clone has only a few counts. This chain joins TRBV4-3 and TRBJ1-5; D uncertain. Germline V gives CDR1 LGHNA, CDR2 YSLEER. V gave up 5 bases and J gave up 0 bases, with 11 bases separating them. This CDR3 comprises 15 residues. This chain's CDR3 is CASSFTDNSNQPQHF. Here the CDR3 DNA reads TGCGCCAGCAGCTTTACCGACAATAGCAATCAGCCCCAGCATTTT.

About this clone itself: The junction and the germline gene differ at one end; a read error may be behind it. The chain uses TRBV7-2 and TRBJ2-3, with 8 positions matching TRBD2. The CDR3 is 13 amino acids. In germline, CDR1 is SGHTA, CDR2 FQGNSA. CDR3 coding DNA: TGTGTCAGCAGCTTCATAGCGGGGGATACGCAGTATTTT. It is translated as CVSSFIAGDTQYF.

This clone came up a few times. The chain combines TRBV7-9 with TRBJ1-2; D gene unclear. V was trimmed by 1 base and J by 8 bases, leaving 11 bases between them. CDR1 SEHNR and CDR2 FQNEAQ come from the germline V gene (reference sequence). This CDR3 has 13 residues. The CDR3 DNA is TGTGCCAGCAGCTTAGACAGCCTTGACGGCTACACCTTC. It translates to CASSLDSLDGYTF.

This clone showed up just a few times. The chain has TRBV6-5 and TRBJ2-1; TRBD2 agrees at 7 bases. CDR3 length: 15 amino acids. The V gene's germline CDR1 is MNHEY and CDR2 SVGAGI. The V segment lost 8 bases and the J segment 8 bases; nucleotides outside the gene matches: 15. This CDR3 reads CASGREGLSWDEQFF. The CDR3 region has the DNA TGTGCCAGCGGGAGGGAAGGTCTCAGTTGGGATGAGCAGTTCTTC.

This clone has only a few counts. This chain links TRBV29-1 with TRBJ1-2; possible D gene TRBD1, 6 bases. The CDR3 is 14 amino acids. V was clipped by 0 bases and J by 4 bases, with 12 bases between them. CDR1 and CDR2 (germline): SQVTM, ANQGSEA. The CDR3 DNA reads as TGCAGCGTTGAAGACAGGGGTTTACTCTATGGCTACACCTTC. It yields the protein CSVEDRGLLYGYTF. The variable domain in full, with the rest retrieved from reference TRBV29-1 and TRBJ1-2, is SAVISQKPSRDICQRGTSLTIQCQVDSQVTMMFWYRQQPGQSLTLIATANQGSEATYESGFVIDKFPISRPNLTFSTLTVSNMSPEDSSIYLCSVEDRGLLYGYTFGSGTRLTVV.

This clone was seen a handful of times. This chain joins TRBV4-3 and TRBJ2-2; 8 bases match TRBD2. The V gene's germline CDR1 is LGHNA and CDR2 YSLEER. The ends lost 4 bases at V and 9 bases at J; junction bases unmatched: 4. The CDR3 loop spans 13 amino acids. The DNA for the CDR3 is TGCGCCAGCAGCCGAGTAGCGGGGCGGGAGCTGTTTTTT. Translated, it gives CASSRVAGRELFF.

This chain uses TRBV5-3 with TRBJ2-5; D unresolved. TRBV5-3 is an ORF, and what it does is uncertain. V lost 4 bases and J 5 bases, leaving 15 bases between the germline ends. CDR3 length: 14 amino acids. CDR3 region: CARSVFQLGETQYF. The CDR3 coding sequence is TGTGCCAGAAGCGTATTCCAGCTCGGGGAGACCCAGTACTTC.

This clone was counted only a few times. The rearrangement uses TRBV5-1 and TRBJ2-2, with 14 bases fitting TRBD2. The V segment lost 4 bases and the J segment 2 bases; nucleotides outside the gene matches: 4. The CDR3 is 17 residues long. Germline values: CDR1 SGHRS, CDR2 YFSETQ. The CDR3: CASSGLAGGDNTGELFF. DNA of the CDR3: TGCGCCAGCAGCGGACTAGCGGGGGGCGACAACACCGGGGAGCTGTTTTTT. Full variable domain (rest looked up from reference TRBV5-1 and TRBJ2-2): KAGVTQTPRYLIKTRGQQVTLSCSPISGHRSVSWYQQTPGQGLQFLFEYFSETQRNKGNFPGRFSGRQFSNSRSEMNVSTLELGDSALYLCASSGLAGGDNTGELFFGEGSRLTVL.

This clone was detected only a few times. The sample contains more than one DNA sequence encoding this CDR3. This sequence joins TRBV5-1 and TRBJ2-1; 8 bases agree with TRBD2. This CDR3 contains 15 residues. V trimming: 0 bases; J trimming: 4 bases; junction bases outside the gene matches: 3. The germline CDR1 and CDR2 sequences are SGHRS and YFSETQ. CDR3 DNA sequence: TGCGCCAGCAGCTTGGCGGGGGGGACGTACAATGAGCAGTTCTTC. Protein sequence: CASSLAGGTYNEQFF.

The rearrangement links TRBV4-2 to TRBJ2-3; 9 nucleotides agree with TRBD2. This CDR3 contains 15 residues. J was trimmed by 3 bases and V by 5 bases; bases with no gene match: 6. Germline V gene sequence: CDR1 LGHNA, CDR2 YNFKEQ. In DNA, the CDR3 is TGTGCCAGCAGCGTTAGCGGGGGACTGACAGATACGCAGTATTTT. Protein: CASSVSGGLTDTQYF.

A few counts support this clone. The J gene is TRBJ2-1, the V gene TRBV6-6, with 8 bases that match TRBD2. V dropped 6 bases and J dropped 4; count of bases not matched to a gene: 8. There are 15 residues in the CDR3. Germline V gene sequence: CDR1 MNHNY, CDR2 SVGAGI (reference sequence). This CDR3 reads CASSFSGNPYNEQFF. CDR3 DNA: TGTGCCAGCAGCTTTAGCGGGAATCCATACAATGAGCAGTTCTTC.

This clone was counted a few times. The genes are TRBV7-9 and TRBJ2-1; the D gene is possibly TRBD2 (5 bases). The V gene lost 1 base and the J gene lost 1 base, with 5 bases spanning the gap. The V gene's germline CDR1 is SEHNR and CDR2 FQNEAQ (reference sequence). The CDR3 length is 14 residues. The CDR3 here is CASSLGGSYNEQFF. The CDR3 DNA reads TGTGCCAGCAGCTTAGGCGGGTCCTACAATGAGCAGTTCTTC.

The chain is built from TRBV25-1 and TRBJ2-1; D perhaps matches TRBD2 (5 bases). This CDR3 has 14 amino acids. V was shortened by 1 base and J by 10 bases, with 14 bases between the two germline ends. Germline V gene data show CDR1 as MGHDK and CDR2 as SYGVNS. The CDR3 DNA reads as TGTGCCAGCAGTGAATCACTCCAACGACTAGAGCAGTTCTTC. Translation: CASSESLQRLEQFF.

This clone was picked up a small number of times. The chain recombines TRBV5-1 with TRBJ1-3; TRBD1 might be the D (5 bases). This CDR3 spans 14 amino acids. V gave up 4 bases and J gave up 0 bases, with 8 bases separating them. Germline loops: CDR1 SGHRS, CDR2 YFSETQ. The CDR3 spells CASSQTVSGNTIYF. The DNA for the CDR3 is TGCGCCAGCAGCCAGACAGTCTCTGGAAACACCATATATTTT.

In this sample, this clone turned up a few times. The rearrangement uses TRBV27 and TRBJ1-1; weak D call: TRBD1 (5 bases). The germline V and J ends were trimmed by 2 bases and 4 bases, with 8 bases remaining between them. Germline V CDR1 and CDR2: MNHEY, SMNVEV (reference sequence). This CDR3 is built from 13 residues. This chain's CDR3 is CASSLHRRTEAFF. The CDR3 coding sequence is TGTGCCAGCAGTTTACACAGGCGCACTGAAGCTTTCTTT.

There are a few counts of this clone. The V call is TRBV2, the J call TRBJ1-5, with 7 bases lining up with TRBD1. V shed 6 bases and J 4 bases; nucleotides not matched to a gene: 6. From germline, CDR1 is SNHLY and CDR2 FYNNEI. The CDR3 sequence is 14 residues long. The CDR3 sequence: CASSDRVGNQPQHF. The CDR3 DNA reads TGTGCCAGCAGCGACAGGGTCGGAAATCAGCCCCAGCATTTT. Looking up the rest from reference TRBV2 and TRBJ1-5 gives the full variable domain: EPEVTQTPSHQVTQMGQEVILRCVPISNHLYFYWYRQILGQKVEFLVSFYNNEISEKSEIFDDQFSVERPDGSNFTLKIRSTKLEDSAMYFCASSDRVGNQPQHFGDGTRLSIL.

This clone was found a few times. V is TRBV2 and J is TRBJ2-2, with 9 bases aligning to TRBD1. CDR1 is SNHLY and CDR2 is FYNNEI in the germline V gene. This CDR3 is built from 16 residues. V lost 9 bases to trimming and J lost 1 base; unmatched junction nucleotides: 9. The DNA of the CDR3 is TGTGCCAGTAGGGACAGGGTGATCAGGAACACCGGGGAGCTGTTTTTT. This translates into CASRDRVIRNTGELFF.